These 14 T cell receptor beta chains share one sample of origin, sequenced in a study of PD-1 blockade in classical Hodgkin lymphoma. As to time point: newly diagnosed, previously untreated cHL patient sample. Magnetic negative selection of thawed PBMCs was the method by which CD4+ T cells were purified. TCRdb's copy holds only in-frame clones and misses some; the assay was immunoSEQ multiplex PCR. The table shows about 32,000 clones, with 88% occurring only once. Sequenced sample: CD4+ T cells from blood. These receptor sequences come from a human donor with classical Hodgkin lymphoma.

The V gene is TRBV14, the J gene TRBJ2-7; 7 bases are shared with TRBD2. Germline lookup yields CDR1 SGHDN and CDR2 FVKESK. This CDR3 contains 15 residues. Germline trimming cut 3 bases from V and 3 bases from J; bases unmatched to any gene: 8. CDR3 residues: CASSQSRREFYEQYF. The CDR3 DNA reads as TGTGCCAGCAGCCAGTCGAGGCGGGAGTTCTACGAGCAGTACTTC.

CDR3 amino acids: CASRTARDQPQHF. CDR3 nucleotides: TGTGCCAGCAGGACAGCCAGGGATCAGCCCCAGCATTTT. The genes are TRBV6-5 and TRBJ1-5, with a tentative D call TRBD1 (5 bases). V lost 6 bases to trimming and J lost 5 bases, with 11 bases between them. The CDR3 contains 13 residues. Germline CDR1 and CDR2: MNHEY and SVGAGI.

This sequence joins TRBV6-1 and TRBJ2-7; possibly TRBD2 for D (5 bases). This CDR3 is built from 15 residues. V lost 5 bases, J lost 3 bases, and 17 bases lay in between. Looked up from germline, CDR1 is MNHNS and CDR2 is SASEGT. The CDR3 sequence: CASSPAGGGYYEQYV. The CDR3 DNA reads as TGTGCCAGCAGTCCTGCAGGAGGCGGGTACTACGAGCAGTACGTC.

This clone was picked up one time. The chain employs TRBV7-2 and TRBJ1-5, with TRBD1 matching 8 bases. This CDR3 is built from 15 residues. The trim removed 5 bases at V and 8 bases at J, leaving 11 bases unmatched. CDR1 is SGHTA and CDR2 is FQGNSA in the germline V gene. The CDR3 loop is CASSPLDREGKPQHF. The CDR3 nucleotides are TGTGCCAGCAGCCCGTTGGACAGGGAGGGAAAGCCCCAGCATTTT.

The chain links TRBV29-1 to TRBJ2-7, with a tentative D call TRBD1 (6 bases). Germline V gene sequence: CDR1 SQVTM, CDR2 ANQGSEA. Trimming shortened V by 5 bases and J by 0 bases, and 14 bases separated the two germline ends. The CDR3 contains 14 residues. In DNA form, the CDR3 reads TGCAGCGTTACAGGGTCGTCGGGCTCCTACGAGCAGTACTTC. Protein sequence: CSVTGSSGSYEQYF.

The J gene is TRBJ1-1, the V gene TRBV27, with a possible D match to TRBD1 (5 bases). The ends were cut back, 3 bases at V and 10 bases at J, with 12 bases in the middle. Germline-derived CDR1 and CDR2 are MNHEY and SMNVEV (reference sequence). The CDR3 runs to 12 residues. The CDR3 protein is CASSLGTGRAFF. DNA for the CDR3: TGTGCCAGCAGTTTGGGTACAGGACGAGCTTTCTTT.

The CDR3 DNA is TGTGCCATCCACGGGCAGGAGTCCTACAATGAGCAGTTCTTC. This sequence encodes CAIHGQESYNEQFF. The gene calls are TRBV28 and TRBJ2-1, with unresolved D. The CDR3 loop spans 14 amino acids. V shed 10 bases and J shed 1 base, with 14 bases lying between them. Per germline, CDR1 MDHEN and CDR2 SYDVKM.

This chain links TRBV10-2 with TRBJ1-2; D is unclear. There are 14 residues in the CDR3. The V end lost 10 bases, the J end lost 8 bases, and 23 bases lay between the germline ends. Germline V gives CDR1 WSHSY, CDR2 SAAADI. The CDR3 DNA follows: TGCGCCACCTCCCCCGGGCTCGTCCCTCTAGGCTACACCTTC. It is translated as CATSPGLVPLGYTF.

This clone was detected only a few times. The chain recombines TRBV15 with TRBJ2-7; D could derive from TRBD1 or TRBD2 (5 bases each). The germline CDR1 and CDR2 sequences are LNHNV and YYDKDF (reference sequence). The CDR3 loop spans 14 amino acids. Trimming took 5 bases from V and 0 from J, leaving 11 bases between them. The CDR3 region has the DNA TGTGCCACCAGCGGCCGGGGACCCTCCTACGAGCAGTACTTC. This translates into CATSGRGPSYEQYF.

V gene TRBV11-2 combines with J gene TRBJ1-2; the D is unclear. V was trimmed by 5 bases and J by 2 bases, leaving 12 bases between them. CDR3 length equals 14 residues. The germline CDR1 and CDR2 sequences are SGHAT and FQNNGV. The CDR3 sequence: CASSPGAVNYGYTF. As DNA, the CDR3 is TGTGCCAGCAGCCCCGGAGCAGTAAACTATGGCTACACCTTC.

The chain joins TRBV7-3 to TRBJ1-1; 7 nucleotides line up with TRBD1. CDR1 SGHTA and CDR2 FQGTGA come from the germline V gene. J was trimmed by 2 bases and V by 0 bases; bases with no gene match: 6. The CDR3 runs 16 residues. The DNA of the CDR3 is TGTGCCAGCAGCTTAACTGTTGGGACAGCTAACACTGAAGCTTTCTTT. It translates to CASSLTVGTANTEAFF. Filled out from reference TRBV7-3 and TRBJ1-1, the complete variable domain reads GAGVSQTPSNKVTEKGKYVELRCDPISGHTALYWYRQSLGQGPEFLIYFQGTGAADDSGLPNDRFFAVRPEGSVSTLKIQRTERGDSAVYLCASSLTVGTANTEAFFGQGTRLTVV.

The chain combines TRBV7-9 with TRBJ1-2; D is undetermined. CDR3 length equals 14 residues. Germline CDR1 is SEHNR and CDR2 is FQNEAQ (reference sequence). Deletions cut 1 base from V and 5 bases from J, with 11 bases between. CDR3 sequence reads: CASSLGAEVYGYTF. CDR3 coding DNA: TGTGCCAGCAGCTTAGGCGCAGAAGTTTATGGCTACACCTTC.

The J gene is TRBJ1-1, the V gene TRBV9; 9 nucleotides match TRBD1. Trimming removed 2 bases from V and 5 bases from J; junction bases left unmatched: 1. CDR3 length equals 13 residues. The V gene's germline CDR1 is SGDLS and CDR2 YYNGEE. DNA of the CDR3: TGTGCCAGCAGCGTCGGACAGGGGACTGAAGCTTTCTTT. Residues: CASSVGQGTEAFF.

The chain has TRBV5-1 and TRBJ2-7; 13 positions agree with TRBD2. With V trimmed by 1 base and J by 6 bases, 7 bases remained unmatched. This CDR3 is 16 amino acids long. Germline loops: CDR1 SGHRS, CDR2 YFSETQ. The CDR3 nucleotides read TGCGCCAGCAGCTTGAGGACTAGCGGGAGCGGGGGCGAGCAGTACTTC. Amino acids: CASSLRTSGSGGEQYF.